The 15 T cell receptor beta chains below were found in one sample sequenced in a study of blood T cell repertoires in COVID-19. Measured with immunoSEQ multiplex PCR; TCRdb has only the in-frame clones, and not every one. The profile shows 360,000 or so clones, around 90% of them singletons. Sequences were obtained from peripheral blood. Every receptor here comes from a man aged 18 to 29 with active or convalescent COVID-19.

J is TRBJ1-1 and V is TRBV4-1; D uncertain. Germline CDR1 reads MGHRA; CDR2 reads YSYEKL. Trimming removed 7 bases at V and 1 base at J, with 16 bases between. This CDR3 has 15 residues. CDR3 in amino acids: CASTPLGEGNTEAFF. CDR3 DNA: TGCGCCAGCACACCGCTCGGGGAGGGGAACACTGAAGCTTTCTTT.

This chain links TRBV2 with TRBJ1-4; TRBD1 agrees at 8 bases. J was trimmed by 4 bases and V by 5 bases; bases with no gene match: 6. The CDR3 consists of 15 residues. In germline, CDR1 is SNHLY, CDR2 FYNNEI. CDR3 DNA sequence: TGTGCCAGCAGTCGGGACAGGAGCCTTAATGAAAAACTGTTTTTT. Translation: CASSRDRSLNEKLFF.

CDR3 amino acids: CASSIDQQVPGELFF. The CDR3 DNA is TGTGCCAGTAGTATAGATCAACAGGTACCCGGGGAGCTGTTTTTT. The J gene is TRBJ2-2, the V gene TRBV19; possible D gene TRBD1, 5 bases. In germline, CDR1 is LNHDA, CDR2 SQIVND (reference sequence). Trimming removed 0 bases from V and 6 bases from J, with 11 bases in between. The length of the CDR3 is 15 residues.

V and J are TRBV19 and TRBJ1-3; 7 bases line up with TRBD1. The V segment lost 6 bases and the J segment 2 bases; nucleotides outside the gene matches: 16. Germline V gene lookup returns CDR1 LNHDA and CDR2 SQIVND (reference sequence). The CDR3 loop spans 18 amino acids. DNA of the CDR3: TGTGCCAGTAGGGGATACGTAAGGGGGCTATCGGCTGGAAACACCATATATTTT. It codes for CASRGYVRGLSAGNTIYF.

This clone appeared a single time. The chain links TRBV6-5 to TRBJ1-6, with a possible D match to TRBD1 (6 bases). Germline values: CDR1 MNHEY, CDR2 SVGAGI. Trimming took off 2 bases at V and 10 bases at J, with 15 bases between the two ends. The length of the CDR3 is 15 residues. CDR3 protein: CASSYDQQGDSPLHF. The CDR3 DNA reads TGTGCCAGCAGTTACGACCAACAGGGCGACTCACCCCTCCACTTT.

This chain joins TRBV5-1 and TRBJ2-3; possibly TRBD2 for D (6 bases). With 3 bases removed from V and 4 bases from J, the gap between germline ends came to 15 bases. The length of the CDR3 is 15 residues. Germline loops: CDR1 SGHRS, CDR2 YFSETQ. The CDR3 reads CASSSDGGTSDTQYF. In nucleotides, the CDR3 is TGCGCCAGCAGCTCGGACGGGGGTACTTCAGATACGCAGTATTTT.

The chain couples TRBV18 to TRBJ2-7; D remains unclear. Germline V gene data show CDR1 as KGHSH and CDR2 as LQKENI. With 2 bases removed from V and 3 bases from J, the gap between germline ends came to 11 bases. CDR3 length equals 14 residues. The CDR3 protein is CASSPADIGYEQYF. CDR3 coding DNA: TGTGCCAGCTCACCAGCCGACATAGGCTACGAGCAGTACTTC.

The chain carries TRBV6-5 and TRBJ2-1, with D tentatively TRBD1 (5 bases). Germline V gene sequence: CDR1 MNHEY, CDR2 SVGAGI. The CDR3 runs to 14 residues. V lost 4 bases, J lost 5 bases, and 12 bases lay in between. Here the CDR3 DNA reads TGTGCCAGCAGTTTGGCAGGGTGGAACAATGAGCAGTTCTTC. Translated: CASSLAGWNNEQFF.

V is TRBV27 and J is TRBJ2-7, with 7 bases lining up with TRBD2. The J segment lost 4 bases and the V segment lost 5 bases, leaving 11 bases of the junction unmatched. This CDR3 region has 15 residues. CDR1 is MNHEY, CDR2 SMNVEV, per germline (reference sequence). The CDR3 reads CASSNLGGGRYEQYF. CDR3 DNA: TGTGCCAGCAGTAACTTGGGGGGAGGGCGGTACGAGCAGTACTTC.

The chain is built from TRBV19 and TRBJ2-2; 9 positions match TRBD2. Trimming cost V 3 bases and J 3 bases; bases outside gene matches: 2. The CDR3 spans 15 residues. In germline, CDR1 is LNHDA, CDR2 SQIVND (reference sequence). The CDR3 coding sequence is TGTGCCAGTAGTATGACTAGCGGATACACCGGGGAGCTGTTTTTT. Translating gives CASSMTSGYTGELFF.

The chain combines TRBV20-1 with TRBJ2-5; 14 bases agree with TRBD2. There are 16 residues in the CDR3. Germline lookup yields CDR1 DFQATT and CDR2 SNEGSKA (reference sequence). V lost 3 bases and J lost 2; bases outside the gene matches: 5. In DNA, the CDR3 is TGCAGTGCTAGTGGGACTAGCGGGGGAAAACAAGAGACCCAGTACTTC. Translated: CSASGTSGGKQETQYF.

The chain links TRBV4-3 to TRBJ2-1, with 8 bases identical to TRBD1. Germline V gene sequence: CDR1 LGHNA, CDR2 YSLEER. V gave up 3 bases and J gave up 0 bases; unmatched junction bases: 4. This CDR3 has 16 residues. CDR3 nucleotide sequence: TGCGCCAGCAGCCAGGGAACAGGGGGCTCCTACAATGAGCAGTTCTTC. This sequence encodes CASSQGTGGSYNEQFF.

On this clone itself: Its ends do not fully match the called genes, so a read error is possible. The V and J genes are TRBV4-2 and TRBJ2-6; 9 bases are shared with TRBD1. This CDR3 region has 20 residues. CDR1 LGHNA and CDR2 YNFKEQ come from the germline V gene. The CDR3 nucleotides read TGTGCCAGCAGCCAAGACGGCGGCGGACAGGGGTACTTTGGGGCCAACGTGCTGACTTTC. The encoded protein is CASSQDGGGQGYFGANVLTF.

The chain uses TRBV5-1 and TRBJ1-6; unclear D gene. The V and J ends lost 4 bases and 7 bases respectively, with 12 bases between them. The length of the CDR3 is 14 residues. The germline V gene has CDR1 SGHRS and CDR2 YFSETQ. The CDR3: CASSSSTGNSPLHF. CDR3 in DNA: TGCGCCAGCAGCAGTTCGACTGGGAATTCACCCCTCCACTTT.

This rearrangement joins TRBV5-1 to TRBJ2-7, with a possible D match to TRBD2 (6 bases). Germline V gene data show CDR1 as SGHRS and CDR2 as YFSETQ. The CDR3 has 15 residues. The ends were cut back, 2 bases at V and 5 bases at J, with 17 bases in the middle. CDR3 sequence: CASSLNGGPVDEQYF. CDR3 DNA sequence: TGCGCCAGCAGCTTAAATGGAGGGCCGGTGGACGAGCAGTACTTC. Filled out from reference TRBV5-1 and TRBJ2-7, the complete variable domain reads KAGVTQTPRYLIKTRGQQVTLSCSPISGHRSVSWYQQTPGQGLQFLFEYFSETQRNKGNFPGRFSGRQFSNSRSEMNVSTLELGDSALYLCASSLNGGPVDEQYFGPGTRLTVT.